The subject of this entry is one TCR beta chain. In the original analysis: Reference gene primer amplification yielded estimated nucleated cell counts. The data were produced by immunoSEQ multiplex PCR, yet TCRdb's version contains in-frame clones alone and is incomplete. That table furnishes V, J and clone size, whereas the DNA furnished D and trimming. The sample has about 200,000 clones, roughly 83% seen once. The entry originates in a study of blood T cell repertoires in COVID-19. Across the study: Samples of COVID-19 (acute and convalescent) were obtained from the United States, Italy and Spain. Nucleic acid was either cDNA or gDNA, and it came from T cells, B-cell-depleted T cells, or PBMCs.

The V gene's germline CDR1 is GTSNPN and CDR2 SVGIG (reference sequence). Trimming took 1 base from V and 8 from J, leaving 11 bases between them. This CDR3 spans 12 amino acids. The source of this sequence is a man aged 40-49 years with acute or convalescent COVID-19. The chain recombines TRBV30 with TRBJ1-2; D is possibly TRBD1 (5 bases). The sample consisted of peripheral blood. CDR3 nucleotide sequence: TGTGCCTGGAGTGCCGTAGGGGCGGGCTACACCTTC. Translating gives CAWSAVGAGYTF. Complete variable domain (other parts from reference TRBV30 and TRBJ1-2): SQTIHQWPATLVQPVGSPLSLECTVEGTSNPNLYWYRQAAGRGLQLLFYSVGIGQISSEVPQNLSASRPQDRQFILSSKKLLLSDSGFYLCAWSAVGAGYTFGSGTRLTVV.